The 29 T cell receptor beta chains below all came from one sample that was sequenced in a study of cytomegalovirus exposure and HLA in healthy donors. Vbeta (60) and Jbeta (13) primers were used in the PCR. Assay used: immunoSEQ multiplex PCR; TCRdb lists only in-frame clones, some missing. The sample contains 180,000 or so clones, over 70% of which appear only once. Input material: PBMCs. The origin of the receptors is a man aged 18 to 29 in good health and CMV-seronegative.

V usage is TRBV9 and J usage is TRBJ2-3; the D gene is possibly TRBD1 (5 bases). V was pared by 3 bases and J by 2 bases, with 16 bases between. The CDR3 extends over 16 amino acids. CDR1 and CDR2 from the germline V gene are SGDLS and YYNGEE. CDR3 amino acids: CASSDRLAEDTDTQYF. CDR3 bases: TGTGCCAGCAGCGACAGGTTGGCGGAAGACACAGATACGCAGTATTTT.

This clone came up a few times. The CDR3 reads CASSLASDTDTQYF. The CDR3 region has the DNA TGTGCCAGCAGCTTGGCCTCAGACACAGATACGCAGTATTTT. This chain uses TRBV5-6 with TRBJ2-3, with D hard to call. The CDR3 consists of 14 residues. The V gene lost 0 bases and the J gene lost 2 bases, with 7 bases spanning the gap. Germline V CDR1 and CDR2: SGHDT, YYEEEE.

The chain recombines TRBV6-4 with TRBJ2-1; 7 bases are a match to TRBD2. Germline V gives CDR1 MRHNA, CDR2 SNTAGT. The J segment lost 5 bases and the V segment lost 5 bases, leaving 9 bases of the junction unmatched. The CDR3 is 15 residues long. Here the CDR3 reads CASSRLSGHNNEQFF. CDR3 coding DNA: TGTGCCAGCAGTCGTCTTAGCGGGCACAACAATGAGCAGTTCTTC.

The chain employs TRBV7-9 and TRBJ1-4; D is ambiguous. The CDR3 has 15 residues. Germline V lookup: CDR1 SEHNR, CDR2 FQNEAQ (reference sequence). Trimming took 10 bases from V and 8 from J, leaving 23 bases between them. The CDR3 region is CATDLGSSRGEKLFF. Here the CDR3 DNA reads TGTGCCACCGACTTAGGGTCCTCGCGGGGAGAAAAACTGTTTTTT.

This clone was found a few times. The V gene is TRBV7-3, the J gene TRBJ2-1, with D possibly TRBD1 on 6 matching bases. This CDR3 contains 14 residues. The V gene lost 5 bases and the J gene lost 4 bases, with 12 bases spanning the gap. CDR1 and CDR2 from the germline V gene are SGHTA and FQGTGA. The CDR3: CASSPTGQYNEQFF. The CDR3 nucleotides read TGTGCCAGCAGCCCGACTGGACAGTACAATGAGCAGTTCTTC.

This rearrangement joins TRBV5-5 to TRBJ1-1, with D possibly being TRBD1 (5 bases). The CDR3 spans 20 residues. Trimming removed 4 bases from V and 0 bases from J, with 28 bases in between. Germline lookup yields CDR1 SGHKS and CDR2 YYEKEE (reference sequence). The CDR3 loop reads CASSLWGDRRPQSLNTEAFF. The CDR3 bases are TGTGCCAGCAGCCTCTGGGGGGATCGCCGACCGCAATCATTGAACACTGAAGCTTTCTTT.

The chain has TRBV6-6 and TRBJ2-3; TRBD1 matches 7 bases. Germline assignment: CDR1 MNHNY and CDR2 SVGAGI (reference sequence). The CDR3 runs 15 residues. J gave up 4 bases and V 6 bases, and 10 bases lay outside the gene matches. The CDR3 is CASRHRQGLPDTQYF. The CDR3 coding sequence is TGTGCCAGCAGACACCGACAGGGTCTCCCAGATACGCAGTATTTT.

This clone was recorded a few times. The CDR3 nucleotides read TGTGCCAGCAGTCCAGGGGGTTTCGGGGAGCAGTACTTC. Amino acids: CASSPGGFGEQYF. This chain uses TRBV7-2 with TRBJ2-7; 7 nucleotides line up with TRBD1. CDR1 is SGHTA and CDR2 is FQGNSA in the germline V gene. After removal of 6 bases from V and 7 bases from J, the junction contained 9 bases not matched to a gene. The CDR3 loop spans 13 amino acids. Full variable domain (missing parts from reference TRBV7-2 and TRBJ2-7): GAGVSQSPSNKVTEKGKDVELRCDPISGHTALYWYRQSLGQGLEFLIYFQGNSAPDKSGLPSDRFSAERTGGSVSTLTIQRTQQEDSAVYLCASSPGGFGEQYFGPGTRLTVT.

CDR3 DNA sequence: TGTGCCAGCAGTGTCAGCAGACAAGTAGCGGGAGCGCGTCGGAACATTCAGTACTTC. Its translation is CASSVSRQVAGARRNIQYF. This chain links TRBV6-1 with TRBJ2-4; 9 nucleotides agree with TRBD2. J gave up 7 bases and V 4 bases, and 20 bases lay outside the gene matches. Germline values: CDR1 MNHNS, CDR2 SASEGT. The CDR3 contains 19 residues.

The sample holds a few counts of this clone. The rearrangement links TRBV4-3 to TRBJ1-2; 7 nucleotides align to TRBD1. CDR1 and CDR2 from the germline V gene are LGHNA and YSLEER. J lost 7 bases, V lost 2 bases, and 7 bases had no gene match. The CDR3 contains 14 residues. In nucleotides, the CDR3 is TGCGCCAGCAGCCAACGGACAGGTGGTGGTGGCTACACCTTC. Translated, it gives CASSQRTGGGGYTF.

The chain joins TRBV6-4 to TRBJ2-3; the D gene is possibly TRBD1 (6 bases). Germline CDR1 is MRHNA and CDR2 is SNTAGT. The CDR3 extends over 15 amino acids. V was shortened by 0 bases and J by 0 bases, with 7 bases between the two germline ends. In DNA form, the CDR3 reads TGTGCCAGCAGTGACTCCCAGGGGAGCACAGATACGCAGTATTTT. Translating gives CASSDSQGSTDTQYF.

CDR3 sequence (DNA): TGTGCCAGCAGCTTAGGAGGCGGCTCCTACAATGAGCAGTTCTTC. Residues: CASSLGGGSYNEQFF. The chain recombines TRBV7-8 with TRBJ2-1; D call uncertain. Trimming stripped 1 base from V and 0 bases from J, with 7 bases between. In germline, CDR1 is SGHVS, CDR2 FQNEAQ. CDR3 length: 15 amino acids. The entire variable domain, with the rest obtained from reference TRBV7-8 and TRBJ2-1, is as follows: GAGVSQSPRYKVAKRGQDVALRCDPISGHVSLFWYQQALGQGPEFLTYFQNEAQLDKSGLPSDRFFAERPEGSVSTLKIQRTQQEDSAVYLCASSLGGGSYNEQFFGPGTRLTVL.

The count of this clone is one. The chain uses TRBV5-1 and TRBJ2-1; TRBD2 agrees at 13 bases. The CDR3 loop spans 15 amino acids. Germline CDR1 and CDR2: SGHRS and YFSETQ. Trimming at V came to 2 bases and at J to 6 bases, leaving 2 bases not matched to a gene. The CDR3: CASSLLAGGGNEQFF. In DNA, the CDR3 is TGCGCCAGCAGCTTACTAGCGGGAGGGGGCAATGAGCAGTTCTTC.

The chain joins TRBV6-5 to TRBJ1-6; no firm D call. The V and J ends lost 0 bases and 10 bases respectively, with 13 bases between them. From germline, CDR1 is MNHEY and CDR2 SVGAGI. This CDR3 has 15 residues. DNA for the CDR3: TGTGCCAGCAGTTACTCGGGCAGATCAACCTCACCCCTCCACTTT. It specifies CASSYSGRSTSPLHF.

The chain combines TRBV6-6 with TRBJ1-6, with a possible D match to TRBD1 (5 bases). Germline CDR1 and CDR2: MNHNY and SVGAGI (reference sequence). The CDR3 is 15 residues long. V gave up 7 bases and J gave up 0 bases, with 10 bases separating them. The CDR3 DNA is TGTGCCAGCACCCGAAGGGGCTCCTATAATTCACCCCTCCACTTT. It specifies CASTRRGSYNSPLHF.

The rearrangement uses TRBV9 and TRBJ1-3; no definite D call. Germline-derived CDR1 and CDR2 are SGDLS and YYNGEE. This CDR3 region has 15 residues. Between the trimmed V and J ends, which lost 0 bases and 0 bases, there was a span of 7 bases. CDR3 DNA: TGTGCCAGCAGCGTAGGGCAGAACTCTGGAAACACCATATATTTT. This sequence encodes CASSVGQNSGNTIYF.

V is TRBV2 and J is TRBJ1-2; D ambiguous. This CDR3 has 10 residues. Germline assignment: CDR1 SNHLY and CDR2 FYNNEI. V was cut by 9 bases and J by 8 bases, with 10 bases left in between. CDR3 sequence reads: CARNEGGYTF. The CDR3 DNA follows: TGTGCCAGAAACGAGGGAGGCTACACCTTC.

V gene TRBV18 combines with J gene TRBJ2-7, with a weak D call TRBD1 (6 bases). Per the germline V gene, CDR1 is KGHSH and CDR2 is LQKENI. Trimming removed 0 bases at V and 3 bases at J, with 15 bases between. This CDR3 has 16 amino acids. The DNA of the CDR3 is TGTGCCAGCTCACCACCCGGTCCCAGGGGCTACTACGAGCAGTACTTC. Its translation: CASSPPGPRGYYEQYF.

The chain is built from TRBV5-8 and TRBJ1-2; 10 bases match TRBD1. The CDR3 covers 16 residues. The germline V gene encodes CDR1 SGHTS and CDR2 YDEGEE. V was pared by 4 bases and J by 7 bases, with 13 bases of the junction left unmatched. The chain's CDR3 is CASSQGQGIRTGGYTF. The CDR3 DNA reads TGTGCCAGCAGCCAGGGACAGGGGATCCGTACAGGTGGCTACACCTTC. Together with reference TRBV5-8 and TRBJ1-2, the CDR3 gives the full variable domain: EAGVTQSPTHLIKTRGQQATLRCSPISGHTSVYWYQQALGLGLQFLLWYDEGEERNRGNFPPRFSGRQFPNYSSELNVNALELEDSALYLCASSQGQGIRTGGYTFGSGTRLTVV.

CDR3 region: CASSEALGPGQPQHF. Written as DNA, the CDR3 is TGTGCCAGCAGTGAAGCGTTGGGGCCAGGCCAGCCCCAGCATTTT. The chain is built from TRBV6-1 and TRBJ1-5, with D perhaps matching TRBD1 (5 bases). Germline V CDR1 and CDR2: MNHNS, SASEGT. The CDR3 is 15 amino acids. Trimming shortened V by 0 bases and J by 7 bases, and 13 bases separated the two germline ends.

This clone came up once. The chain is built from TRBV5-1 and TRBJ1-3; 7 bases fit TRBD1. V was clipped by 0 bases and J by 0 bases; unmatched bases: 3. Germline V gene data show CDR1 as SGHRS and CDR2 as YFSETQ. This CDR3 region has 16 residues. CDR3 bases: TGCGCCAGCAGCTTGGAGGGGGCCCACTCTGGAAACACCATATATTTT. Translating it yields CASSLEGAHSGNTIYF. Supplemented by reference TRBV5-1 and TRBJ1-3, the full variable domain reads KAGVTQTPRYLIKTRGQQVTLSCSPISGHRSVSWYQQTPGQGLQFLFEYFSETQRNKGNFPGRFSGRQFSNSRSEMNVSTLELGDSALYLCASSLEGAHSGNTIYFGEGSWLTVV.

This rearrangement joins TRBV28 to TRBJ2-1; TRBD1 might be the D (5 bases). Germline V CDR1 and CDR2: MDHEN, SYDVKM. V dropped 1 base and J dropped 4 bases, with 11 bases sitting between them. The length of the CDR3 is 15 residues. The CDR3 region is CASSLSTKGYNEQFF. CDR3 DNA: TGTGCCAGCAGTTTATCAACAAAGGGGTACAATGAGCAGTTCTTC.

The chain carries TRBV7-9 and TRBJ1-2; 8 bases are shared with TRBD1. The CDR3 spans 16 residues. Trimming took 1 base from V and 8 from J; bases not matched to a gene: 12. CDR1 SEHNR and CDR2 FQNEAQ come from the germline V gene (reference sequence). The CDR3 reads CASSLVLDRDGKGYTF. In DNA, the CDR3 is TGTGCCAGCAGCTTAGTGTTGGACAGGGATGGTAAAGGCTACACCTTC.

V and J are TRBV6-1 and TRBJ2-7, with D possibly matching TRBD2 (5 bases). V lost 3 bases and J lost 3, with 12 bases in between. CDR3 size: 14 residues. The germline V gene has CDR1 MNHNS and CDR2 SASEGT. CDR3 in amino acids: CASSDIDYSYEQYF. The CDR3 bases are TGTGCCAGCAGTGATATAGACTACAGCTACGAGCAGTACTTC.

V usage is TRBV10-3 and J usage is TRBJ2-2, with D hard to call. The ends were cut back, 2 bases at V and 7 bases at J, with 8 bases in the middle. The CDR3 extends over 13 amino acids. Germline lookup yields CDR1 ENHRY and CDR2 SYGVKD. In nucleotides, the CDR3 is TGTGCCATCAGTGAGCAAGAGGACGGGGAGCTGTTTTTT. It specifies CAISEQEDGELFF.

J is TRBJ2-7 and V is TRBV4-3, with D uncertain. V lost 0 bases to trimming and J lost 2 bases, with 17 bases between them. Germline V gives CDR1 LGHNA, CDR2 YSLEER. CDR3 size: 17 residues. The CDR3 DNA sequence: TGCGCCAGCAGCCAAGATACACCCCTAGGAAGTACCTACGAGCAGTACTTC. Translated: CASSQDTPLGSTYEQYF.

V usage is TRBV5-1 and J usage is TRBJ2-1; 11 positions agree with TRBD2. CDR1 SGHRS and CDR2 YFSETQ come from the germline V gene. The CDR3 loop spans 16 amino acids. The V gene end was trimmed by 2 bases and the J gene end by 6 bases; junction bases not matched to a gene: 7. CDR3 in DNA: TGCGCCAGCAGCTTCCCACTAGCGGGAGATCCCAATGAGCAGTTCTTC. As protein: CASSFPLAGDPNEQFF. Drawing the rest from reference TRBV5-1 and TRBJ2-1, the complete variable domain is KAGVTQTPRYLIKTRGQQVTLSCSPISGHRSVSWYQQTPGQGLQFLFEYFSETQRNKGNFPGRFSGRQFSNSRSEMNVSTLELGDSALYLCASSFPLAGDPNEQFFGPGTRLTVL.

In nucleotides, the CDR3 is TGTGCCAGTAGGCGGAGGGGACTGAACTATGGCTACACCTTC. Encoded protein: CASRRRGLNYGYTF. This chain links TRBV19 with TRBJ1-2, with a weak D call TRBD1 (5 bases). The CDR3 covers 14 residues. Germline assignment: CDR1 LNHDA and CDR2 SQIVND (reference sequence). V gave up 6 bases and J gave up 2 bases, with 13 bases separating them.

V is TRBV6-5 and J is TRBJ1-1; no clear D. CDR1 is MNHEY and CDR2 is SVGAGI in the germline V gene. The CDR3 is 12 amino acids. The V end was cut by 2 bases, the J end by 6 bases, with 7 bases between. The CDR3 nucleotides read TGTGCCAGCAGTTACGGGCGCCCTGAAGCTTTCTTT. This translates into CASSYGRPEAFF.